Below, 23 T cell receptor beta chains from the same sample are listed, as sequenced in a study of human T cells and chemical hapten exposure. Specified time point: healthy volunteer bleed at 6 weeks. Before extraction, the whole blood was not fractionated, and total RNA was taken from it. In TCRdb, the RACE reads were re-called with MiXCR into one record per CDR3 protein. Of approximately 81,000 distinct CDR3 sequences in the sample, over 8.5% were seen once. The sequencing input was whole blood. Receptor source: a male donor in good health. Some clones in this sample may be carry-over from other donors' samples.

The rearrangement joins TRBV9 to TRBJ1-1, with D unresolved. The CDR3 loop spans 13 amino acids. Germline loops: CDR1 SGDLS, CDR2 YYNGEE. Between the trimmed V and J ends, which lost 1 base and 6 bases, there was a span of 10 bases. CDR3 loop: CASSVQSPSEAFF. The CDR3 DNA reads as TGTGCCAGCAGCGTACAGTCTCCATCTGAAGCTTTCTTT.

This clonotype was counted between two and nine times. The DNA of the CDR3 is TGTGCCATCAGTGAGCTGGTGGGACAGGGGGCCTTAAGCGAGTACGAGCAGTACTTC. Its translation: CAISELVGQGALSEYEQYF. This chain links TRBV10-3 with TRBJ2-7; 12 bases align to TRBD1. J gave up 4 bases and V 2 bases, and 15 bases lay outside the gene matches. This CDR3 spans 19 amino acids. Per germline, CDR1 ENHRY and CDR2 SYGVKD.

In DNA, the CDR3 is TGCAGCGTCCGATTGGGGTCAAACTACGAGCAGTACTTC. Translation gives CSVRLGSNYEQYF. The chain uses TRBV29-1 and TRBJ2-7, with unresolved D. The CDR3 runs 13 residues. V dropped 6 bases and J dropped 3 bases, with 15 bases sitting between them. Germline CDR1 is SQVTM and CDR2 is ANQGSEA.

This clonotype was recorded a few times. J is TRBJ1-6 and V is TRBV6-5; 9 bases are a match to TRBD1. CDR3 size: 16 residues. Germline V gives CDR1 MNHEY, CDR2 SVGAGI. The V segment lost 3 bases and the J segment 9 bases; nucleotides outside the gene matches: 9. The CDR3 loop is CASSYSAGTGSSPLHF. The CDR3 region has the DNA TGTGCCAGCAGTTATAGTGCGGGGACAGGGTCTTCACCCCTCCACTTT.

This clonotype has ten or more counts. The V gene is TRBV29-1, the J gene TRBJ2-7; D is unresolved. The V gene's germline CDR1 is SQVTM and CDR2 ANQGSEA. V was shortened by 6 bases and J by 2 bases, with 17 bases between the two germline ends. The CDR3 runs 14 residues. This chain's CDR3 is CSVMDTQSAYEQYF. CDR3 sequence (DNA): TGCAGCGTGATGGATACCCAGAGCGCCTACGAGCAGTACTTC.

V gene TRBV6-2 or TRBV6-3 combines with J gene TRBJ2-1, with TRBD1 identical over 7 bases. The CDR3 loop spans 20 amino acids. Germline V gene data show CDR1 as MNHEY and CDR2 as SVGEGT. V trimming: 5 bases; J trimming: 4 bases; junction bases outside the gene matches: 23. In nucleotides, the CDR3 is TGTGCCAGCAGTACCCCCCCGGGACAGAGGTTCTCTCTACTTTACAATGAGCAGTTCTTC. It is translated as CASSTPPGQRFSLLYNEQFF.

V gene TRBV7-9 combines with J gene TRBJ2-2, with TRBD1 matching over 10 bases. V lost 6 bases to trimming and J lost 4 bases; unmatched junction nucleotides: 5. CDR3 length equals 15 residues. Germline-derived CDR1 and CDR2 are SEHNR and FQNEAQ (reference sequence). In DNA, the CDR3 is TGTGCCAGCAGAGCCCGGGACAGGGGCACCGGGGAGCTGTTTTTT. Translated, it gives CASRARDRGTGELFF.

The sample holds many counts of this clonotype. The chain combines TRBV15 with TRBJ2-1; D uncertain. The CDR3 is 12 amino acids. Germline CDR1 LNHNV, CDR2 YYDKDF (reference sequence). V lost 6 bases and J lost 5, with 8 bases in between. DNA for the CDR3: TGTGCCACCAGGGTGGCGAACAATGAGCAGTTCTTC. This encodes CATRVANNEQFF.

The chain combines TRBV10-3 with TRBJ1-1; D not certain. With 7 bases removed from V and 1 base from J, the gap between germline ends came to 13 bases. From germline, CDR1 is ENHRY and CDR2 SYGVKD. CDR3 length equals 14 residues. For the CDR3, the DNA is TGTGCCATCACGGGGAGCGGCCAGAACACTGAAGCTTTCTTT. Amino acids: CAITGSGQNTEAFF.

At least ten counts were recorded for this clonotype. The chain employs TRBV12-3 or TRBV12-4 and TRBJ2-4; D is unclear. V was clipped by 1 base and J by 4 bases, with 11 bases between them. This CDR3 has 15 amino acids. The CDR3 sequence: CASSLVGTQKNIQYF. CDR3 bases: TGTGCCAGCAGTTTAGTGGGCACACAGAAAAACATTCAGTACTTC.

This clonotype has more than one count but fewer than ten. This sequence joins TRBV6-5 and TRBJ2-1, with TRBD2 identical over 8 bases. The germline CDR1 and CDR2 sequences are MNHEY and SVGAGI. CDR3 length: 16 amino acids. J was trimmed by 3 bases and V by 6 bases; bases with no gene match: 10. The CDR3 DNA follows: TGTGCCAGCAGCCACTCCCGGGCGGGGGGCTACAATGAGCAGTTCTTC. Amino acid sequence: CASSHSRAGGYNEQFF.

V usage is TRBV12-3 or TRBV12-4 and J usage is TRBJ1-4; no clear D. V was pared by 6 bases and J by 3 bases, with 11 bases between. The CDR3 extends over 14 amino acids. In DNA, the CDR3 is TGTGCCAGCAGCCCGGAAAGACCTAATGAAAAACTGTTTTTT. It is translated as CASSPERPNEKLFF.

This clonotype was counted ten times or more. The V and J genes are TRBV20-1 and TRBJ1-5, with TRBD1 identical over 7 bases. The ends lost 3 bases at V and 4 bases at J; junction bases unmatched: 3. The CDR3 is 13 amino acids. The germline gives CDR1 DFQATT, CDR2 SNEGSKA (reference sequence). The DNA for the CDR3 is TGCAGTGCTAGCGGGACAGCAAATCAGCCCCAGCATTTT. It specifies CSASGTANQPQHF.

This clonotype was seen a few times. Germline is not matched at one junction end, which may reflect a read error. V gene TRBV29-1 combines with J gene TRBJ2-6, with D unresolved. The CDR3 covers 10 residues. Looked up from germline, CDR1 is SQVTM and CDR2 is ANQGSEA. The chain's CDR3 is CSVKEAHQAF. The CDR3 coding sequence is TGCAGCGTTAAAGAGGCACACCAGGCTTTC.

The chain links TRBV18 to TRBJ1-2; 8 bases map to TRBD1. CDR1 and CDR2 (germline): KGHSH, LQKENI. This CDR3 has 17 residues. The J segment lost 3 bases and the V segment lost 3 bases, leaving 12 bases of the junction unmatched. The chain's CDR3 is CASSPNGAQGADYGYTF. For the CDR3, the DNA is TGTGCCAGCTCACCCAACGGAGCTCAGGGGGCGGACTATGGCTACACCTTC.

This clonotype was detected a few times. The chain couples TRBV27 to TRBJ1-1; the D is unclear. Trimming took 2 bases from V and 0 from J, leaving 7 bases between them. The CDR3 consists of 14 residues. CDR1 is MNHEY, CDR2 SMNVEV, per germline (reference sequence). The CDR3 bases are TGTGCCAGCAGTTTAACACACATGAACACTGAAGCTTTCTTT. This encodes CASSLTHMNTEAFF.

Written as DNA, the CDR3 is TGTGCCAGCAGTTACTTCCGGACAGGGGGAGGTCCACCCCTCCACTTT. It specifies CASSYFRTGGGPPLHF. The chain has TRBV6-2 or TRBV6-3 and TRBJ1-6, with TRBD1 matching over 10 bases. The V and J ends lost 1 base and 11 bases, in that order; junction bases with no gene match: 8. In germline, CDR1 is MNHEY, CDR2 SVGEGT. CDR3 length equals 16 residues.

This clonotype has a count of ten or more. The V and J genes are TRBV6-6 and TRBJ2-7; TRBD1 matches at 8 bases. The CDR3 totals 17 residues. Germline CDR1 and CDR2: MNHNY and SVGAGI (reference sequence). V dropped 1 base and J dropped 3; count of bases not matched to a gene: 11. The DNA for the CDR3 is TGTGCCAGCAGTTACTATCGGCGTATACAGGGGGTCTACGAGCAGTACTTC. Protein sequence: CASSYYRRIQGVYEQYF.

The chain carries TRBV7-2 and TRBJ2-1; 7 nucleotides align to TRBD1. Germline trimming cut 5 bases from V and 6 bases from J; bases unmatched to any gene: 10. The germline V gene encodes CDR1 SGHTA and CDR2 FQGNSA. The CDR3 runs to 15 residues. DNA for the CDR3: TGTGCCAGCAGCCCTTCGGGACAGATCATCAATGAGCAGTTCTTC. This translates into CASSPSGQIINEQFF. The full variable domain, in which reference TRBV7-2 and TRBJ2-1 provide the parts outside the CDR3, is GAGVSQSPSNKVTEKGKDVELRCDPISGHTALYWYRQSLGQGLEFLIYFQGNSAPDKSGLPSDRFSAERTGGSVSTLTIQRTQQEDSAVYLCASSPSGQIINEQFFGPGTRLTVL.

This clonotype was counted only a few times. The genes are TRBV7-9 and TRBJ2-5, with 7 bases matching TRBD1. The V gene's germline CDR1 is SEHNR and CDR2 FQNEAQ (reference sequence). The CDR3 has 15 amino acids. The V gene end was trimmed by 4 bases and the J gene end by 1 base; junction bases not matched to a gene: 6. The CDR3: CASSSGQATQETQYF. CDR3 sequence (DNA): TGTGCCAGCAGCTCCGGACAGGCTACCCAAGAGACCCAGTACTTC.

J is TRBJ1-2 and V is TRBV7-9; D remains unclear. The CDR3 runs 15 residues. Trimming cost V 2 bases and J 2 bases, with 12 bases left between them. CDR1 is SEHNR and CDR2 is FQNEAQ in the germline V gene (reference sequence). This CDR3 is CASSLREPRNYGYTF. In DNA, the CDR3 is TGTGCCAGCAGCTTAAGAGAACCGCGCAACTATGGCTACACCTTC. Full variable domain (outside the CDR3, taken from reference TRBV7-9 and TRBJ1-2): DTGVSQNPRHKITKRGQNVTFRCDPISEHNRLYWYRQTLGQGPEFLTYFQNEAQLEKSRLLSDRFSAERPKGSFSTLEIQRTEQGDSAMYLCASSLREPRNYGYTFGSGTRLTVV.

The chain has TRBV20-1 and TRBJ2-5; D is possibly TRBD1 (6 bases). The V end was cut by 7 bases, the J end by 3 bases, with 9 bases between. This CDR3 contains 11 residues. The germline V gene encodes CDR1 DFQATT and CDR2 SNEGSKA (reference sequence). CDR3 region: CSGYREETQYF. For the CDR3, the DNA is TGCAGTGGGTACAGGGAAGAGACCCAGTACTTC.

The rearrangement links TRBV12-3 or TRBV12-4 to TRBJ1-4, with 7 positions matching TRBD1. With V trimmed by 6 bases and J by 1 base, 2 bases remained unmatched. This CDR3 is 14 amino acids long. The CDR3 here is CASSQGETNEKLFF. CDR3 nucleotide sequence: TGTGCCAGCAGCCAGGGGGAAACTAATGAAAAACTGTTTTTT.